The 14 T cell receptor beta chains in this list originate from one sample, sequenced in a study of blood T cell repertoires in COVID-19. The data were produced by immunoSEQ multiplex PCR, yet TCRdb's version contains in-frame clones alone and is incomplete. The repertoire includes tens of thousands of clones, about 87% of them detected once, and around 7.9% sits in the top ten. Specimen: peripheral blood. All receptors come from a man aged 45 to 65 with active COVID-19.

The chain is built from TRBV2 and TRBJ2-1; D is perhaps TRBD1 (5 bases). Germline CDR1 is SNHLY and CDR2 is FYNNEI. CDR3 size: 16 residues. V lost 2 bases to trimming and J lost 0 bases, with 11 bases between them. CDR3 bases: TGTGCCAGCAGTGAACAGGGTAGGACCTCCTACAATGAGCAGTTCTTC. Encoded protein: CASSEQGRTSYNEQFF.

The chain carries TRBV2 and TRBJ2-5, with a possible D match to TRBD2 (6 bases). Germline V lookup: CDR1 SNHLY, CDR2 FYNNEI. This CDR3 contains 15 residues. The ends were cut back, 7 bases at V and 10 bases at J, with 25 bases in the middle. The CDR3 loop is CASTWDSGPQMDQYF. The CDR3 DNA reads TGTGCCAGCACCTGGGATAGCGGTCCCCAGATGGACCAGTACTTC.

The chain recombines TRBV19 with TRBJ1-1, with a weak D call TRBD1 (5 bases). This CDR3 comprises 16 residues. V was clipped by 0 bases and J by 1 base, with 12 bases between them. CDR1 LNHDA and CDR2 SQIVND come from the germline V gene (reference sequence). CDR3 protein: CASSIDGQTGNTEAFF. The CDR3 DNA sequence: TGTGCCAGTAGTATAGATGGGCAAACAGGGAACACTGAAGCTTTCTTT.

The J gene is TRBJ2-5, the V gene TRBV3-1 (or the pseudogene TRBV3-2), with 7 bases fitting TRBD2. The V and J ends lost 4 bases and 2 bases, in that order; junction bases with no gene match: 4. This CDR3 has 14 residues. The V gene's germline CDR1 is LGHDT and CDR2 YNNKEL (reference sequence). Here the CDR3 reads CASSLSGRQETQYF. The CDR3 region has the DNA TGTGCCAGCAGCCTATCCGGGAGGCAAGAGACCCAGTACTTC.

The chain links TRBV28 to TRBJ2-1; no clear D. Per the germline V gene, CDR1 is MDHEN and CDR2 is SYDVKM. The CDR3 is 13 amino acids. V dropped 7 bases and J dropped 0 bases, with 7 bases sitting between them. The CDR3 region is CASTQDSYNEQFF. CDR3 bases: TGTGCCAGCACCCAGGACTCCTACAATGAGCAGTTCTTC.

The chain links TRBV28 to TRBJ1-1; TRBD1 aligns across 7 bases. V lost 5 bases, J lost 1 base, and 10 bases stayed unmatched. This CDR3 has 16 residues. Germline V CDR1 and CDR2: MDHEN, SYDVKM. In DNA form, the CDR3 reads TGTGCCAGCAGTCTGGGACAGCCCCTGGGGAACACTGAAGCTTTCTTT. Translated: CASSLGQPLGNTEAFF.

This clone was observed once. V gene TRBV9 combines with J gene TRBJ1-1; D gene uncertain. Germline CDR1 and CDR2: SGDLS and YYNGEE. The V end lost 4 bases, the J end lost 0 bases, and 19 bases lay between the germline ends. The length of the CDR3 is 17 residues. Here the CDR3 reads CASSPRHPGDVNTEAFF. The DNA of the CDR3 is TGTGCCAGCAGCCCGAGACACCCCGGGGATGTGAACACTGAAGCTTTCTTT.

V and J are TRBV5-5 and TRBJ1-4; tentatively, D is TRBD1 (6 bases). Looked up from germline, CDR1 is SGHKS and CDR2 is YYEKEE (reference sequence). The V end lost 1 base, the J end lost 8 bases, and 15 bases lay between the germline ends. CDR3 length: 15 amino acids. The CDR3 coding sequence is TGTGCCAGCAGCTTGAGGGGGGGCGAGGCAGAAAAACTGTTTTTT. Its translation: CASSLRGGEAEKLFF.

V is TRBV7-2 and J is TRBJ2-7; no clear D gene. The germline gives CDR1 SGHTA, CDR2 FQGNSA. The length of the CDR3 is 13 residues. V lost 3 bases to trimming and J lost 2 bases, with 8 bases between them. The CDR3 region is CASSLSPTYEQYF. CDR3 nucleotide sequence: TGTGCCAGCAGCTTGTCACCTACCTACGAGCAGTACTTC.

The chain carries TRBV9 and TRBJ1-2; perhaps TRBD1 as D (5 bases). V lost 0 bases, J lost 4 bases, and 19 bases lay in between. The germline V gene has CDR1 SGDLS and CDR2 YYNGEE. The CDR3 runs to 17 residues. This chain's CDR3 is CASSVVAGSGFVYGYTF. The CDR3 region has the DNA TGTGCCAGCAGCGTAGTAGCGGGGTCAGGGTTCGTCTATGGCTACACCTTC.

This clone was recorded a few times. The chain has TRBV7-2 and TRBJ2-2; 10 bases are shared with TRBD2. Per germline, CDR1 SGHTA and CDR2 FQGNSA. V trimming: 5 bases; J trimming: 1 base; junction bases outside the gene matches: 4. The CDR3 runs 16 residues. CDR3 nucleotide sequence: TGTGCCAGCAGCCCCATAGCGGGAGGGAACACCGGGGAGCTGTTTTTT. It is translated as CASSPIAGGNTGELFF.

The chain uses TRBV5-4 and TRBJ2-7; D gene uncertain. The CDR3 spans 12 residues. V lost 7 bases, J lost 6 bases, and 14 bases lay in between. Germline CDR1 SGHNT, CDR2 YYREEE (reference sequence). The CDR3 reads CASSISSSEQYF. The DNA of the CDR3 is TGTGCCAGCTCGATTTCTTCTAGCGAGCAGTACTTC.

As concerns this clone: One junction end does not reproduce the germline sequence, and a read error may be involved. The rearrangement uses TRBV7-7 and TRBJ1-1; 10 positions match TRBD1. Germline V CDR1 and CDR2: SSHAT, FNYEAQ (reference sequence). There are 15 residues in the CDR3. CDR3 in DNA: TGTGCTAGCAGCTGGGGACAGGGGATGCGCACTGAAGCTTTCTTT. Translated: CASSWGQGMRTEAFF. Full variable domain (missing parts from reference TRBV7-7 and TRBJ1-1): GAGVSQSPRYKVTKRGQDVTLRCDPISSHATLYWYQQALGQGPEFLTYFNYEAQPDKSGLPSDRFSAERPEGSISTLTIQRTEQRDSAMYRCASSWGQGMRTEAFFGQGTRLTVV.

V gene TRBV6-5 combines with J gene TRBJ2-3; 7 bases are a match to TRBD1. V trimming: 4 bases; J trimming: 14 bases; junction bases outside the gene matches: 15. Germline CDR1 is MNHEY and CDR2 is SVGAGI. The CDR3 spans 14 residues. As DNA, the CDR3 is TGTGCCAGCAGTTCGGCAGGGGGTCCTTCTAGCATGTATTTT. This translates into CASSSAGGPSSMYF.